The 20 T cell receptor beta chains in this list originate from one sample, sequenced in a study of vaccination and CD4 T cells after COVID-19. For these TCRs, the target antigens are not known. Sequencing of DNA taken from cultured CD4+ T cells relied on the Oncomine TCR Beta short-read assay. TCRdb itself ran the PCR reads through MiXCR, one entry per CDR3 protein. The data hold approximately 25,000 distinct CDR3 sequences, with around three fifths observed a single time. The treatment was: roughly 10-day PBMC culture with coronavirus spike peptide pools or control peptides (ViraFEST assay). The sequencing input was CD4+ T cells from blood, cultured in vitro. Every receptor here comes from a human donor who had recovered from COVID-19.

This clonotype has just a few counts. As DNA, the CDR3 is TGCAGTGTAGCAGGGGGCAAAAACATTCAGTACTTC. Translation gives CSVAGGKNIQYF. V gene TRBV20-1 combines with J gene TRBJ2-4; TRBD1 matches at 7 bases. J was trimmed by 3 bases and V by 7 bases; bases with no gene match: 3. The CDR3 runs 12 residues. CDR1 and CDR2 (germline): DFQATT, SNEGSKA (reference sequence).

The chain carries TRBV30 and TRBJ2-1; D gene ambiguous. The CDR3 length is 11 residues. V gave up 1 base and J gave up 7 bases, with 5 bases separating them. Germline CDR1 GTSNPN, CDR2 SVGIG (reference sequence). The CDR3 spells CAWSAPNEQFF. The CDR3 DNA reads TGTGCCTGGAGTGCCCCGAATGAGCAGTTCTTC.

The chain combines TRBV14 with TRBJ2-7; 7 bases are shared with TRBD2. Germline CDR1 SGHDN, CDR2 FVKESK. After removal of 4 bases from V and 3 bases from J, the junction contained 9 bases not matched to a gene. The CDR3 is made up of 15 amino acids. CDR3 sequence (DNA): TGTGCCAGCAGCCTCACGAGCGGGATCCTCTACGAGCAGTACTTC. Translating gives CASSLTSGILYEQYF.

Only a few counts were recorded for this clonotype. CDR3 in DNA: TGTGCCAGCAGTCGACGGGGGCTAGATGGCTACACCTTC. It yields the protein CASSRRGLDGYTF. The chain is built from TRBV27 and TRBJ1-2; TRBD1 might be the D (6 bases). This CDR3 is 13 amino acids long. Germline values: CDR1 MNHEY, CDR2 SMNVEV (reference sequence). Trimming removed 5 bases from V and 6 bases from J, with 13 bases in between.

The V call is TRBV19, the J call TRBJ1-5; TRBD1 is a possible D gene (5 bases). Trimming cost V 3 bases and J 9 bases, with 18 bases left between them. Germline V gives CDR1 LNHDA, CDR2 SQIVND (reference sequence). This CDR3 comprises 15 residues. The CDR3 reads CASSMGGGASLPQHF. The CDR3 nucleotides read TGTGCCAGTAGTATGGGAGGAGGGGCTTCGTTGCCCCAGCATTTT.

This chain connects TRBV19 to TRBJ1-1, with D maybe TRBD1 (6 bases). The CDR3 length is 16 residues. V was pared by 1 base and J by 6 bases, with 18 bases between. The germline CDR1 and CDR2 sequences are LNHDA and SQIVND (reference sequence). The CDR3 bases are TGTGCCAGTAGTATAGGGGGCGTACAGGGAAAGCCTGAAGCTTTCTTT. Translating it yields CASSIGGVQGKPEAFF.

This chain links TRBV20-1 with TRBJ2-1, with 8 bases that match TRBD2. V was pared by 5 bases and J by 2 bases, with 8 bases of the junction left unmatched. The CDR3 spans 15 residues. Germline V gives CDR1 DFQATT, CDR2 SNEGSKA (reference sequence). CDR3 protein: CSALRLARTYNEQFF. DNA of the CDR3: TGCAGTGCTCTCAGACTAGCGAGGACCTACAATGAGCAGTTCTTC.

The chain links TRBV7-9 to TRBJ1-1; 10 positions match TRBD1. Germline assignment: CDR1 SEHNR and CDR2 FQNEAQ (reference sequence). This CDR3 contains 16 residues. J lost 1 base, V lost 4 bases, and 6 bases had no gene match. The DNA of the CDR3 is TGTGCCAGCAGCTACACGCGACAGGGGGCGAACACTGAAGCTTTCTTT. This codes for CASSYTRQGANTEAFF.

V gene TRBV6-2 or TRBV6-3 combines with J gene TRBJ1-1; D gene ambiguous. Trimming pared 6 bases from V and 4 bases from J, leaving 15 bases between. Germline CDR1 reads MNHEY; CDR2 reads SVGEGT. This CDR3 comprises 14 residues. Here the CDR3 reads CASRQFGRGTEAFF. CDR3 coding DNA: TGTGCCAGCAGGCAGTTTGGGCGAGGCACTGAAGCTTTCTTT.

The V and J genes are TRBV7-2 and TRBJ1-5, with TRBD1 matching over 11 bases. Germline lookup yields CDR1 SGHTA and CDR2 FQGNSA. This CDR3 has 16 amino acids. J lost 11 bases, V lost 0 bases, and 9 bases had no gene match. The chain's CDR3 is CASSLAPGTGGPAQHF. The CDR3 nucleotides read TGTGCCAGCAGCTTAGCGCCCGGGACAGGGGGTCCGGCCCAGCATTTT.

The chain recombines TRBV7-3 with TRBJ1-5; no clear D. Germline CDR1 SGHTA, CDR2 FQGTGA. The CDR3 consists of 13 residues. V lost 0 bases to trimming and J lost 4 bases, with 4 bases between them. CDR3: CASSLTYNQPQHF. DNA for the CDR3: TGTGCCAGCAGCTTAACTTATAATCAGCCCCAGCATTTT.

This clonotype was recorded a few times. The chain has TRBV12-3 or TRBV12-4 and TRBJ1-3, with 9 bases fitting TRBD1. The CDR3 loop spans 15 amino acids. The V gene end was trimmed by 6 bases and the J gene end by 4 bases; junction bases not matched to a gene: 7. CDR3 in DNA: TGTGCCAGCAGGCGGACAGGGGTTGGGGGAAACACCATATATTTT. Translated, it gives CASRRTGVGGNTIYF.

The chain joins TRBV7-3 to TRBJ2-5; D is uncertain. V dropped 9 bases and J dropped 3 bases, with 14 bases sitting between them. Looked up from germline, CDR1 is SGHTA and CDR2 is FQGTGA. There are 13 residues in the CDR3. The CDR3 region has the DNA TGTGCCAGGAGGATCAGCAGAAAAGAGACCCAGTACTTC. This encodes CARRISRKETQYF. Full variable domain (missing parts from reference TRBV7-3 and TRBJ2-5): GAGVSQTPSNKVTEKGKYVELRCDPISGHTALYWYRQSLGQGPEFLIYFQGTGAADDSGLPNDRFFAVRPEGSVSTLKIQRTERGDSAVYLCARRISRKETQYFGPGTRLLVL.

The sample holds a few counts of this clonotype. The chain uses TRBV11-3 and TRBJ2-3; 13 bases align to TRBD2. The germline V gene encodes CDR1 SGHNT and CDR2 YENEEA. The CDR3 has 16 residues. With 4 bases clipped from V and 4 bases from J, the junction kept 5 bases outside the gene matches. CDR3 protein: CASSYGLAGAPDTQYF. In DNA form, the CDR3 reads TGTGCCAGCAGCTACGGACTAGCGGGAGCGCCAGATACGCAGTATTTT. The whole variable domain, filled in from reference TRBV11-3 and TRBJ2-3, reads EAGVVQSPRYKIIEKKQPVAFWCNPISGHNTLYWYLQNLGQGPELLIRYENEEAVDDSQLPKDRFSAERLKGVDSTLKIQPAELGDSAVYLCASSYGLAGAPDTQYFGPGTRLTVL.

This chain joins TRBV18 and TRBJ1-1; TRBD1 agrees at 7 bases. There are 14 residues in the CDR3. V was clipped by 3 bases and J by 2 bases; unmatched bases: 3. Per the germline V gene, CDR1 is KGHSH and CDR2 is LQKENI. The DNA for the CDR3 is TGTGCCAGCTCACCGACAGGGACCAACACTGAAGCTTTCTTT. Translating gives CASSPTGTNTEAFF.

The chain links TRBV25-1 to TRBJ2-3; maybe TRBD2 (6 bases). This CDR3 has 15 amino acids. CDR1 MGHDK and CDR2 SYGVNS come from the germline V gene. Trimming cost V 5 bases and J 2 bases, with 14 bases left between them. The CDR3 spells CASSRGKGITDTQYF. The DNA of the CDR3 is TGTGCCAGCAGTCGGGGGAAGGGGATCACAGATACGCAGTATTTT.

V is TRBV7-7 and J is TRBJ2-2; D is unresolved. The V end was cut by 5 bases, the J end by 5 bases, with 6 bases between. The CDR3 is 12 amino acids. Germline CDR1 SSHAT, CDR2 FNYEAQ (reference sequence). The CDR3 region is CASSHETGELFF. DNA of the CDR3: TGTGCCAGCAGCCATGAAACCGGGGAGCTGTTTTTT.

This chain uses TRBV7-2 with TRBJ1-5; D possibly corresponds to TRBD1 (5 bases). The CDR3 spans 14 residues. Germline V gene sequence: CDR1 SGHTA, CDR2 FQGNSA. Trimming removed 5 bases at V and 4 bases at J, with 12 bases between. DNA for the CDR3: TGTGCCAGCAGCCCATCGGGGCGTAATCAGCCCCAGCATTTT. Protein sequence: CASSPSGRNQPQHF.

CDR3 sequence reads: CASSLDRDYLGYTF. The CDR3 coding sequence is TGTGCCAGCTCACTAGACAGGGATTATCTTGGCTACACCTTC. The chain joins TRBV18 to TRBJ1-2; the match to TRBD1 covers 7 bases. With 4 bases clipped from V and 7 bases from J, the junction kept 9 bases outside the gene matches. The CDR3 loop spans 14 amino acids. The germline CDR1 and CDR2 sequences are KGHSH and LQKENI.

The chain has TRBV20-1 and TRBJ1-4; 9 bases agree with TRBD1. Germline V gives CDR1 DFQATT, CDR2 SNEGSKA (reference sequence). V dropped 6 bases and J dropped 7; count of bases not matched to a gene: 9. The CDR3 totals 14 residues. The CDR3 nucleotides are TGCAGTGCAGCGGAGGGACAGGGTCCTGAAAAACTGTTTTTT. This gives the protein CSAAEGQGPEKLFF.